These 9 T cell receptor beta chains were sequenced from one sample in a study of blood T cell repertoires in COVID-19. Data came from immunoSEQ multiplex PCR; TCRdb stores just in-frame clones and leaves some out. The profile shows more than 95,000 clones, 70% to 90% of them singletons. Sequencing was carried out using peripheral blood. These TCRs come from a man over 45 in a cohort sampled during active COVID-19.

The CDR3 loop is CASRPDRGEAFF. DNA for the CDR3: TGTGCCAGCAGACCCGACAGGGGTGAAGCTTTCTTT. The rearrangement uses TRBV6-6 and TRBJ1-1; 8 bases align to TRBD1. The trim removed 6 bases at V and 7 bases at J, leaving 4 bases unmatched. Per germline, CDR1 MNHNY and CDR2 SVGAGI (reference sequence). This CDR3 is built from 12 residues.

The chain links TRBV6-5 to TRBJ2-7, with 7 nucleotides matching TRBD2. Germline V gene data show CDR1 as MNHEY and CDR2 as SVGAGI. V gave up 5 bases and J gave up 4 bases; unmatched junction bases: 8. The CDR3 is 14 amino acids. CDR3 region: CASSKAGDGYEQYV. The CDR3 coding sequence is TGTGCCAGCAGTAAGGCGGGGGACGGTTACGAGCAGTACGTC.

The chain joins TRBV7-6 to TRBJ2-1; possible D gene TRBD2, 6 bases. The ends were cut back, 5 bases at V and 0 bases at J, with 14 bases in the middle. The germline V gene has CDR1 SGHVS and CDR2 FNYEAQ. CDR3 size: 16 residues. CDR3 bases: TGTGCCAGCAGCCGGGACTCCCCTAGCTCCTACAATGAGCAGTTCTTC. Protein product: CASSRDSPSSYNEQFF.

This rearrangement joins TRBV19 to TRBJ2-2; 10 bases agree with TRBD2. This CDR3 is built from 17 residues. The trim removed 3 bases at V and 7 bases at J, leaving 11 bases unmatched. Germline V gene data show CDR1 as LNHDA and CDR2 as SQIVND (reference sequence). Written as DNA, the CDR3 is TGTGCCAGTAGTATGAGGAGCGGGGGGGCCGTGATCGGGGAGCTGTTTTTT. This sequence encodes CASSMRSGGAVIGELFF.

This chain connects TRBV7-2 to TRBJ2-7; the match to TRBD2 covers 7 bases. This CDR3 has 15 amino acids. Germline V gives CDR1 SGHTA, CDR2 FQGNSA. V lost 5 bases to trimming and J lost 5 bases; unmatched junction nucleotides: 12. In DNA, the CDR3 is TGTGCCAGCAGCCTTCTTGCTAGCGGATTTAACGAGCAGTACTTC. Its translation is CASSLLASGFNEQYF. The whole variable domain, filled in from reference TRBV7-2 and TRBJ2-7, reads GAGVSQSPSNKVTEKGKDVELRCDPISGHTALYWYRQSLGQGLEFLIYFQGNSAPDKSGLPSDRFSAERTGGSVSTLTIQRTQQEDSAVYLCASSLLASGFNEQYFGPGTRLTVT.

The chain uses TRBV24-1 and TRBJ2-5; 8 positions match TRBD1. V was clipped by 1 base and J by 1 base; unmatched bases: 10. CDR3 size: 18 residues. CDR1 and CDR2 (germline): KGHDR, SFDVKD. CDR3 sequence reads: CATSDFGQGGTLQETQYF. The CDR3 DNA reads TGTGCCACCAGTGATTTCGGACAGGGCGGAACGCTCCAAGAGACCCAGTACTTC.

This clone was seen only a few times. The genes are TRBV3-1 (or the pseudogene TRBV3-2) and TRBJ1-1; 9 bases are a match to TRBD1. V was pared by 2 bases and J by 4 bases, with 5 bases of the junction left unmatched. CDR3 length: 15 amino acids. In germline, CDR1 is LGHDT, CDR2 YNNKEL (reference sequence). CDR3 in amino acids: CASSQWDRDSTEAFF. The CDR3 DNA reads TGTGCCAGCAGCCAATGGGACAGGGACTCCACTGAAGCTTTCTTT.

The count of this clone is one. CDR3 loop: CASSYYGDTTTEQYV. DNA of the CDR3: TGTGCCAGCAGCTATTATGGGGACACCACGACCGAGCAGTACGTC. The chain has TRBV5-5 and TRBJ2-7; D might be TRBD1 (6 bases). Germline V gene lookup returns CDR1 SGHKS and CDR2 YYEKEE (reference sequence). The CDR3 length is 15 residues. V dropped 3 bases and J dropped 6 bases, with 19 bases sitting between them.

The J gene is TRBJ1-1, the V gene TRBV5-1; 7 bases match TRBD1. This CDR3 is built from 15 residues. V was clipped by 0 bases and J by 1 base; unmatched bases: 3. Per germline, CDR1 SGHRS and CDR2 YFSETQ. The CDR3 loop reads CASSLAPGGNTEAFF. CDR3 sequence (DNA): TGCGCCAGCAGCTTGGCCCCAGGGGGGAACACTGAAGCTTTCTTT.